These T cell receptor beta chains were read from a single sample in a study of T cells in Graves' hyperthyroidism and ophthalmopathy. TCRdb reprocessed the multiplex PCR reads via MiXCR and lists one record per CDR3 protein. The sample lists 500,000 or so distinct CDR3 sequences, about 16% occurring once. The specimen was blood. Receptors originate from a woman aged 25 to 45 with Graves' ophthalmopathy. Both conserved end residues are part of each CDR3. The D gene is left open where the match is weak. The size entry is marked missing in some rows and otherwise reads once, few, many or a size class.

d_call	clone_size	v_call	j_call	cdr3_aa	cdr3_nt
.	.	TRBV20-1	TRBJ1-2	CSARAAFFKDGYTF	TGCAGTGCTAGGGCAGCATTTTTTAAAGATGGCTACACCTTC
.	many	TRBV30	TRBJ2-7	CAWTEGSSYEQYF	TGTGCCTGGACCGAGGGCAGTTCCTACGAGCAGTACTTC
TRBD2	.	TRBV11-3	TRBJ2-1	CASSFGGASGIYEQFF	TGTGCCAGCAGCTTTGGCGGGGCTAGCGGGATCTATGAGCAGTTCTTC
.	.	TRBV25-1	TRBJ2-7	CASSEYSGFPYEQYF	TGTGCCAGCAGTGAATACTCGGGGTTCCCCTACGAGCAGTACTTC
.	many	TRBV5-1	TRBJ1-2	CASSPTGKDGYTF	TGCGCCAGCAGCCCCACAGGGAAGGATGGCTACACCTTC
.	many	TRBV27	TRBJ2-7	CASSLFSGGYEEQYF	TGTGCCAGCAGTTTATTTTCAGGAGGCTACGAAGAGCAGTACTTC
TRBD2	.	TRBV5-4	TRBJ2-3	CASSFSGRVDTQYF	TGTGCCAGCAGCTTTAGCGGGAGGGTGGATACGCAGTATTTT
TRBD2	.	TRBV7-9	TRBJ2-5	CASSPLAGGPGETQYF	TGTGCCAGCAGCCCGCTAGCGGGAGGGCCAGGAGAGACCCAGTACTTC
TRBD1	few	TRBV20-1	TRBJ1-4	CSASRGGTGSEKLFF	TGCAGTGCTAGTCGAGGAGGGACAGGGAGTGAAAAACTGTTTTTT
.	.	TRBV28	TRBJ2-1	CASSLGGINNEQFF	TGTGCCAGCAGCCTAGGGGGGATCAACAATGAGCAGTTCTTC
TRBD2	few	TRBV19	TRBJ2-1	CASKTSGSIISNEQFF	TGTGCCAGTAAGACTAGCGGGAGTATCATTTCCAATGAGCAGTTCTTC
TRBD1	many	TRBV20-1	TRBJ1-1	CSARDETGVGHTEAFF	TGCAGTGCTAGAGATGAGACAGGGGTCGGTCACACTGAAGCTTTCTTT
TRBD2	many	TRBV29-1	TRBJ2-6	CSVALAGAGANVLTF	TGCAGCGTTGCGCTAGCGGGAGCTGGGGCCAACGTCCTGACTTTC
.	many	TRBV20-1	TRBJ1-1	CSALGGDTEAFF	TGCAGTGCTCTGGGAGGAGACACTGAAGCTTTCTTT
TRBD1	many	TRBV12-3/TRBV12-4	TRBJ1-6	CASSLTGVGSPLHF	TGTGCCAGCAGCCTGACAGGGGTTGGATCACCCCTCCACTTT
TRBD2	few	TRBV19	TRBJ2-5	CASTAKAGVEVRETQYF	TGTGCCAGTACGGCGAAAGCGGGAGTTGAAGTCCGGGAGACCCAGTACTTC
TRBD1	.	TRBV7-2	TRBJ2-7	CASSSPRQGADEQYF	TGTGCCAGCAGCTCACCAAGACAGGGGGCTGACGAGCAGTACTTC
.	many	TRBV7-2	TRBJ2-7	CASSLDQVQLYEQYF	TGTGCCAGCAGCTTAGACCAGGTTCAACTCTACGAGCAGTACTTC
.	many	TRBV20-1	TRBJ1-1	CSARTGNTEAFF	TGCAGTGCAAGGACGGGGAACACTGAAGCTTTCTTT
.	many	TRBV20-1	TRBJ2-1	CSAEEANEQFF	TGCAGTGCGGAGGAAGCAAATGAGCAGTTCTTC
.	few	TRBV24-1	TRBJ2-3	CATSDLAHSGTDTQYF	TGTGCCACCAGTGATTTGGCCCACTCAGGCACAGATACGCAGTATTTT
.	few	TRBV29-1	TRBJ2-7	CSVERSYEQYF	TGCAGCGTTGAAAGATCCTACGAGCAGTACTTC
TRBD1	few	TRBV5-5	TRBJ1-6	CASSLSRQGRLPLHF	TGTGCCAGCAGCTTGTCCCGACAGGGGAGGTTACCCCTCCACTTT
TRBD2	many	TRBV5-1	TRBJ2-1	CASSGHTSGNDNEQFF	TGCGCCAGCAGCGGCCATACTAGCGGGAACGACAATGAGCAGTTCTTC
.	few	TRBV12-5	TRBJ2-4	CASGYRTVAKNIQYF	TGTGCTAGTGGTTACCGGACAGTAGCCAAAAACATTCAGTACTTC
.	many	TRBV2	TRBJ1-1	CASSVSGGDTEAFF	TGTGCCAGCAGTGTGTCGGGCGGGGACACTGAAGCTTTCTTT
.	few	TRBV6-1	TRBJ2-1	CASIPTGRTYNEQFF	TGTGCCAGCATCCCGACGGGTCGCACCTACAATGAGCAGTTCTTC
.	few	TRBV10-3	TRBJ2-7	CAISPTYYEQYF	TGTGCCATCAGCCCGACTTACTACGAGCAGTACTTC
TRBD1	many	TRBV24-1	TRBJ1-5	CATSDGDRGGGQPQHF	TGTGCCACCAGTGATGGGGACAGGGGAGGTGGTCAGCCCCAGCATTTT
.	many	TRBV30	TRBJ1-4	CAWTPGWPPEKLFF	TGTGCCTGGACGCCTGGTTGGCCGCCTGAAAAACTGTTTTTT
TRBD1	.	TRBV30	TRBJ1-5	CAWNGDRGQPQHF	TGTGCCTGGAATGGGGACAGGGGACAGCCCCAGCATTTT
.	many	TRBV5-1	TRBJ2-3	CASRVWSDTQYF	TGCGCCAGCAGGGTTTGGTCAGATACGCAGTATTTT